The TCR beta chain under discussion was sequenced for a study of cytotoxic CD8 clonotypes in ibrutinib-treated CLL. The CDR3 totals 14 residues. Germline assignment: CDR1 MNHEY and CDR2 SVGAGI. The V gene lost 0 bases and the J gene lost 6 bases, with 11 bases spanning the gap. Clones were read by immunoSEQ multiplex PCR, and TCRdb kept only the in-frame ones, dropping some. The sample gives approximately 30,000 clones, approximately 71% of which show up once; about 54% is in the top ten. This clone was seen only once. The gene calls are TRBV6-5 and TRBJ1-2; maybe TRBD1 (5 bases). The material was PBMCs, obtained after 24 months of ibrutinib treatment. The sequence was obtained from a human donor with chronic lymphocytic leukemia. CDR3 residues: CASSYSPGGDGYTF. The DNA of the CDR3 is TGTGCCAGCAGTTACTCCCCTGGAGGGGATGGCTACACCTTC.